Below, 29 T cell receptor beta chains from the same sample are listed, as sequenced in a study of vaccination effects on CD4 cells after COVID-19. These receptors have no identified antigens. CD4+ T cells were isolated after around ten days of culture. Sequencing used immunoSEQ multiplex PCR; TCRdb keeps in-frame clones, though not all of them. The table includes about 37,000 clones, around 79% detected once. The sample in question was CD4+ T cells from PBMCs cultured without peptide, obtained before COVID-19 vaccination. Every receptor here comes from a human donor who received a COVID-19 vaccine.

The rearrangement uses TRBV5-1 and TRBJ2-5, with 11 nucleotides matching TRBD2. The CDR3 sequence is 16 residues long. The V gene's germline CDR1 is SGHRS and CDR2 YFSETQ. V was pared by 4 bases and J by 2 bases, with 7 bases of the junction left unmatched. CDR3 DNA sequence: TGCGCCAGCAGCCCCAACCGACTAGCGGGACAAGAGACCCAGTACTTC. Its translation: CASSPNRLAGQETQYF. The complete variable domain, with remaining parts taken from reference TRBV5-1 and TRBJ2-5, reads KAGVTQTPRYLIKTRGQQVTLSCSPISGHRSVSWYQQTPGQGLQFLFEYFSETQRNKGNFPGRFSGRQFSNSRSEMNVSTLELGDSALYLCASSPNRLAGQETQYFGPGTRLLVL.

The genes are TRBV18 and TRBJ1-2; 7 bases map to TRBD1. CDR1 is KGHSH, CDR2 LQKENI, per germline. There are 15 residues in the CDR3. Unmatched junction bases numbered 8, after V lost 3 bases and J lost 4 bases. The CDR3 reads CASSPRQGPVYGYTF. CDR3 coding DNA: TGTGCCAGCTCACCTAGACAGGGCCCAGTCTATGGCTACACCTTC.

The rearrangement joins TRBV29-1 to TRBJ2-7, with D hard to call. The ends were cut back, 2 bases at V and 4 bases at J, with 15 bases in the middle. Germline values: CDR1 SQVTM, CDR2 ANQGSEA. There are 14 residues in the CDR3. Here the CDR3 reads CSVESPTEPYEQYF. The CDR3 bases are TGCAGCGTTGAAAGCCCTACGGAGCCTTACGAGCAGTACTTC.

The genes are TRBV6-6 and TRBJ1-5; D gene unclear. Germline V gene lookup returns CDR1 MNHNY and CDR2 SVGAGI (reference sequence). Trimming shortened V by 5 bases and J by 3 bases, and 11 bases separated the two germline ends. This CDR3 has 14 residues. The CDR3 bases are TGTGCCAGCAGTATGGCCAGCCTCAATCAGCCCCAGCATTTT. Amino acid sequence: CASSMASLNQPQHF.

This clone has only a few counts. CDR3 DNA: TGCGCCAGCACCCAAGACGGGGTGTTCGGAAACACCATATATTTT. Encoded protein: CASTQDGVFGNTIYF. This chain connects TRBV5-1 to TRBJ1-3; unclear D gene. Germline lookup yields CDR1 SGHRS and CDR2 YFSETQ. Trimming stripped 6 bases from V and 4 bases from J, with 17 bases between. The CDR3 covers 15 residues.

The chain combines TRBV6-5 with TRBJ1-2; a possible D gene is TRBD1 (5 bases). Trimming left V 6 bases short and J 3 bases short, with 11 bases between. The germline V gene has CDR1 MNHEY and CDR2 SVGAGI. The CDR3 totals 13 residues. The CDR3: CASRGPGHYGYTF. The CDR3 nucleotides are TGTGCCAGCAGGGGCCCGGGACACTATGGCTACACCTTC.

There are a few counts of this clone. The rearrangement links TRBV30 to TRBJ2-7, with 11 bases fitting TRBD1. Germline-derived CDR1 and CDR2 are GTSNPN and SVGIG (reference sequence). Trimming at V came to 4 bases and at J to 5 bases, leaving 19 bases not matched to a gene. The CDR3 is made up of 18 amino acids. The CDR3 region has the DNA TGTGCCTGGAATAGGAGCCCTACCGGGACAGGGGGTCGGCACGAGCAGTACTTC. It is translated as CAWNRSPTGTGGRHEQYF.

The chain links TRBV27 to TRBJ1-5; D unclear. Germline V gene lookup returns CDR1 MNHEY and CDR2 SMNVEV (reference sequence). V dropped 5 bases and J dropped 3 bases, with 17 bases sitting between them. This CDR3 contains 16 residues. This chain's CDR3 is CASSPRVGGDNQPQHF. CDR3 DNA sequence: TGTGCCAGCAGTCCCCGTGTTGGAGGCGACAATCAGCCCCAGCATTTT.

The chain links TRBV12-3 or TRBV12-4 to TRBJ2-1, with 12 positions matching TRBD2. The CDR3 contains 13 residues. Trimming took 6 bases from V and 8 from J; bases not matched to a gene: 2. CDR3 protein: CASRRLAGDEQFF. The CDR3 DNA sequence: TGTGCCAGCAGGCGACTAGCGGGAGATGAGCAGTTCTTC.

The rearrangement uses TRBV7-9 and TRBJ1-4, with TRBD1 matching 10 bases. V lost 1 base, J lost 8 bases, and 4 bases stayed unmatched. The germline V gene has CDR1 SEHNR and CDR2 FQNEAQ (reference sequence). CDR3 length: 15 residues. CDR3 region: CASSLDGTGVEKLFF. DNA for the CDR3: TGTGCCAGCAGCTTAGACGGGACAGGGGTGGAAAAACTGTTTTTT.

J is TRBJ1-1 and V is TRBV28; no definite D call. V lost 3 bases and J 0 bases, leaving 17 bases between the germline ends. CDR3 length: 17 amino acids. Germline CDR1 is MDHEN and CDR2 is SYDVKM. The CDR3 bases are TGTGCCAGCAGTTTGAGGTCTGGGCCGCTTTTGAACACTGAAGCTTTCTTT. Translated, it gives CASSLRSGPLLNTEAFF.

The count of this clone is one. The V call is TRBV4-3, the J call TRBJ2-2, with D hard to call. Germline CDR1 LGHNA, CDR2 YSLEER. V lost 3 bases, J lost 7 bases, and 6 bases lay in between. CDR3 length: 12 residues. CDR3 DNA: TGCGCCAGCAGCCACCTCAGCGGGGAGCTGTTTTTT. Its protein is CASSHLSGELFF.

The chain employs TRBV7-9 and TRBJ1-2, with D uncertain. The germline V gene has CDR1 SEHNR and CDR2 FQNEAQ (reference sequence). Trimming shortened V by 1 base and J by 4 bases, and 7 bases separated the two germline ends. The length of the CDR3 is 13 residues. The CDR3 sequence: CASSLDSVYGYTF. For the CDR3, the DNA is TGTGCCAGCAGCTTAGACAGCGTCTATGGCTACACCTTC.

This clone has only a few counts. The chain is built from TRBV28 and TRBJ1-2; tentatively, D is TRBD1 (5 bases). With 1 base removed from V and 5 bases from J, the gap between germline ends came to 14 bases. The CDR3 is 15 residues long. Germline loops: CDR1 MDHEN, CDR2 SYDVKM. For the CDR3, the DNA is TGTGCCAGCAGTTTATACAGCGCCCGGGGGTATGGCTACACCTTC. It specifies CASSLYSARGYGYTF.

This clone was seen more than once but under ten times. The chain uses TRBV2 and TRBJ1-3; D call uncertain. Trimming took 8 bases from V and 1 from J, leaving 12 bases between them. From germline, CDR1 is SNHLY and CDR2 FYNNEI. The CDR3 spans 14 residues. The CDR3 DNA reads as TGTGCCAGCCGAAGTGACGGGTCTGGAAACACCATATATTTT. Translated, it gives CASRSDGSGNTIYF.

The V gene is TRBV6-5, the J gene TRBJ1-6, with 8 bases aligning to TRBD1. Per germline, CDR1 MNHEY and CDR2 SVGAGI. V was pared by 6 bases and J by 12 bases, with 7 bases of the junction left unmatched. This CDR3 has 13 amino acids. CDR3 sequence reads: CASRGTGGRPLHF. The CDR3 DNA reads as TGTGCCAGCAGGGGGACAGGAGGCCGACCCCTCCACTTT.

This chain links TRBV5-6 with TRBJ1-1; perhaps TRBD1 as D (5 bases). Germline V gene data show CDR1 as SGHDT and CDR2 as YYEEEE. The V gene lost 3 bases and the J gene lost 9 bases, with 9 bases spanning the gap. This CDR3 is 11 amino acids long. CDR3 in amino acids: CASSSRDQAFF. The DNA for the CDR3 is TGTGCCAGCAGCTCCCGGGACCAAGCTTTCTTT.

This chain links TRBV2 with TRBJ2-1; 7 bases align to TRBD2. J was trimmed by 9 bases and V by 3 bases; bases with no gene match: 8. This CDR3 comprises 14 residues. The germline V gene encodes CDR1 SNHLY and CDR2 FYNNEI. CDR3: CASSDRRAGSEQFF. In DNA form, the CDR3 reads TGTGCCAGCAGTGACCGCCGAGCGGGAAGTGAGCAGTTCTTC.

CDR3 DNA sequence: TGTGCCAGCACTCCCATGGGGGCCCTGAACACTGAAGCTTTCTTT. Amino acids: CASTPMGALNTEAFF. The rearrangement uses TRBV2 and TRBJ1-1; possible D gene TRBD1, 6 bases. Germline V gene lookup returns CDR1 SNHLY and CDR2 FYNNEI. V lost 7 bases and J 0 bases, leaving 15 bases between the germline ends. The CDR3 is 15 residues long.

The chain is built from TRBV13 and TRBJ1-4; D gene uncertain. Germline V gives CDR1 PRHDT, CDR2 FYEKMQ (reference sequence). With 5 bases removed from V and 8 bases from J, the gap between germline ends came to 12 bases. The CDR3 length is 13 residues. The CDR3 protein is CASSILNGEKLFF. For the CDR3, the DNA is TGTGCCAGCAGCATACTGAACGGGGAAAAACTGTTTTTT.

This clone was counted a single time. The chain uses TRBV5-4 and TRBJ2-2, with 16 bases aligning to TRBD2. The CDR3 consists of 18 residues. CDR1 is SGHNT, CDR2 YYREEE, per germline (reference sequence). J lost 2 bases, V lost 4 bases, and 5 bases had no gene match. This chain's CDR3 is CASSKGLAGGRNTGELFF. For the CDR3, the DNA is TGTGCCAGCAGCAAGGGACTAGCGGGGGGGCGCAACACCGGGGAGCTGTTTTTT.

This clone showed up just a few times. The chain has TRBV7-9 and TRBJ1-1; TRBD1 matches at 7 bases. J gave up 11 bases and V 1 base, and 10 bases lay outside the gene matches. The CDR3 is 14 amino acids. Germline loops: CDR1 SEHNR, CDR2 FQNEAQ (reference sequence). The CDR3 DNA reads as TGTGCCAGCAGCTTAGAGGGGGCGCCCCTTGTCGCTTTCTTT. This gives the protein CASSLEGAPLVAFF. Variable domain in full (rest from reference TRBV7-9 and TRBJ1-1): DTGVSQNPRHKITKRGQNVTFRCDPISEHNRLYWYRQTLGQGPEFLTYFQNEAQLEKSRLLSDRFSAERPKGSFSTLEIQRTEQGDSAMYLCASSLEGAPLVAFFGQGTRLTVV.

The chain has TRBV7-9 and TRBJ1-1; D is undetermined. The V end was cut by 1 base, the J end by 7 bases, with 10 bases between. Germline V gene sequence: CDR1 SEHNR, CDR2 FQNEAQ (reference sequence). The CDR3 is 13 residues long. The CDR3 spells CASSLVEVNEAFF. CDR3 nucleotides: TGTGCCAGCAGCTTAGTGGAGGTGAATGAAGCTTTCTTT.

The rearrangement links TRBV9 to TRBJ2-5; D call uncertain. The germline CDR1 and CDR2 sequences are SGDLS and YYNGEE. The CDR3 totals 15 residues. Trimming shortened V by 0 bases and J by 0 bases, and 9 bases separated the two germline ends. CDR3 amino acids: CASSVANGDQETQYF. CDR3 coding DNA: TGTGCCAGCAGCGTAGCCAACGGAGACCAAGAGACCCAGTACTTC.

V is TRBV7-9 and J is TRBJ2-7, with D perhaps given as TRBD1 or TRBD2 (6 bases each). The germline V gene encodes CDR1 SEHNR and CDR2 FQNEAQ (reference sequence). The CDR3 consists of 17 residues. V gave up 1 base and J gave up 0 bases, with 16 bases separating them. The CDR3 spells CASSLGWGGGGSYEQYF. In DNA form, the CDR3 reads TGTGCCAGCAGCTTAGGCTGGGGAGGAGGGGGCTCCTACGAGCAGTACTTC. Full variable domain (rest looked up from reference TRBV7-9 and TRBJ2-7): DTGVSQNPRHKITKRGQNVTFRCDPISEHNRLYWYRQTLGQGPEFLTYFQNEAQLEKSRLLSDRFSAERPKGSFSTLEIQRTEQGDSAMYLCASSLGWGGGGSYEQYFGPGTRLTVT.

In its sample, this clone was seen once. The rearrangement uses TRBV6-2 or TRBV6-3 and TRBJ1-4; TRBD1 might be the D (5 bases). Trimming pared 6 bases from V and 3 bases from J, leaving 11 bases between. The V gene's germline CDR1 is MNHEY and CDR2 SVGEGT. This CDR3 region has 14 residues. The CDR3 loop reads CASSRRAPNEKLFF. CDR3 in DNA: TGTGCCAGCAGCCGCAGGGCGCCTAATGAAAAACTGTTTTTT.

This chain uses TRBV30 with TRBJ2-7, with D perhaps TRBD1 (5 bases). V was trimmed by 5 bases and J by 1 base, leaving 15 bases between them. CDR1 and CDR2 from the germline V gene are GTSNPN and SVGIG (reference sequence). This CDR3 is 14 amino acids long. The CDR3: CAWSPGGASYEQYF. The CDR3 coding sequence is TGTGCCTGGTCCCCCGGTGGGGCGTCCTACGAGCAGTACTTC. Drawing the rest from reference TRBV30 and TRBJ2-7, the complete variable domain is SQTIHQWPATLVQPVGSPLSLECTVEGTSNPNLYWYRQAAGRGLQLLFYSVGIGQISSEVPQNLSASRPQDRQFILSSKKLLLSDSGFYLCAWSPGGASYEQYFGPGTRLTVT.

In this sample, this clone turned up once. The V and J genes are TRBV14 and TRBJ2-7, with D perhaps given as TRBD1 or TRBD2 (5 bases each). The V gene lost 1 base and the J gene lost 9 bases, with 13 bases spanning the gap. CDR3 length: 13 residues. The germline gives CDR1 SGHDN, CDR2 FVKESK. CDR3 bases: TGTGCCAGCAGCCAAGGGAATTGGGGGAGGCAGTACTTC. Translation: CASSQGNWGRQYF.

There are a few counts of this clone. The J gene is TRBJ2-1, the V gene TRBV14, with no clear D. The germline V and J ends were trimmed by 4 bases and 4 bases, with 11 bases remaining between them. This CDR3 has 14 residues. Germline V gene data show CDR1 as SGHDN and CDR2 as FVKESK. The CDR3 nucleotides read TGTGCCAGCAGCCCCCCGACGGGTTACAATGAGCAGTTCTTC. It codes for CASSPPTGYNEQFF.